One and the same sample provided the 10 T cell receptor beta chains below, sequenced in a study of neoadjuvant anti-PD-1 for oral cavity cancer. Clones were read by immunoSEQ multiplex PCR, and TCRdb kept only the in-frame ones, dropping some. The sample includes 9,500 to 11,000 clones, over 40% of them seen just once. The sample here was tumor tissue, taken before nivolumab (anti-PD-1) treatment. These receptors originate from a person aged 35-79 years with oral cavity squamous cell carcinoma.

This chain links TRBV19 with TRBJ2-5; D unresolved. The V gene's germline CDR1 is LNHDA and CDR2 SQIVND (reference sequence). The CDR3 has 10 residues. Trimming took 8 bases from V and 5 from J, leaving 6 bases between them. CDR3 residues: CASVDETQYF. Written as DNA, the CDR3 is TGTGCCAGTGTAGATGAGACCCAGTACTTC.

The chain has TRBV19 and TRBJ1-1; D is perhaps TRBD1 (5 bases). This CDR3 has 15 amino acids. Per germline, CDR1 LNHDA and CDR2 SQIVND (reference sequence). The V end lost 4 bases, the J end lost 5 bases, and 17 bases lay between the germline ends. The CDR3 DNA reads TGTGCCAGTAGTAGCTCCGGGACCCGGGGGACTGAAGCTTTCTTT. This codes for CASSSSGTRGTEAFF.

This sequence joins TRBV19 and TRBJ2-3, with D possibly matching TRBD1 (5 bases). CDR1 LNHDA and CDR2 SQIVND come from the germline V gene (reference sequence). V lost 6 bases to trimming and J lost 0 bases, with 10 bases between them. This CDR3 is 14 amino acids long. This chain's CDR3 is CASRRGSSTDTQYF. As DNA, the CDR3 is TGTGCCAGTAGAAGGGGAAGTAGCACAGATACGCAGTATTTT.

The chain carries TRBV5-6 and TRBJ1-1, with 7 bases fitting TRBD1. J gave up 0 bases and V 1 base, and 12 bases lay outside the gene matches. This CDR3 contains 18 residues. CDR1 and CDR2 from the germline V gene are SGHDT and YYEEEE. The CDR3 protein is CASSLLDRVGVMNTEAFF. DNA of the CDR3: TGTGCCAGCAGCTTGCTCGACAGGGTGGGGGTTATGAACACTGAAGCTTTCTTT.

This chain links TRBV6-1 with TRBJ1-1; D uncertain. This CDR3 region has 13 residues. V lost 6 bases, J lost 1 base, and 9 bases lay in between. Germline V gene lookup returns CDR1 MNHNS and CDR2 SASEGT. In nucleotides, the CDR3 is TGTGCCAGCAGACCCGTAAGGAACACTGAAGCTTTCTTT. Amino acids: CASRPVRNTEAFF.

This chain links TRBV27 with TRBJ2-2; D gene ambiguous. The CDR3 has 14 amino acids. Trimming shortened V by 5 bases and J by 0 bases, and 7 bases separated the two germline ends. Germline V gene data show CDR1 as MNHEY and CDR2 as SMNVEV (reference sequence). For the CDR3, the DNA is TGTGCCAGCAGTGGGTATTCGAACACCGGGGAGCTGTTTTTT. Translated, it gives CASSGYSNTGELFF.

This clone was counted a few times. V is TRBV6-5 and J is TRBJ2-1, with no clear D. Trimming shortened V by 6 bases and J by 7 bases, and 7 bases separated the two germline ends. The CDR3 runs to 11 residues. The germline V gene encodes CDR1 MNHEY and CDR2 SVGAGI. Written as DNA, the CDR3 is TGTGCCAGCAGCCATCGAAATGAGCAGTTCTTC. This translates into CASSHRNEQFF.

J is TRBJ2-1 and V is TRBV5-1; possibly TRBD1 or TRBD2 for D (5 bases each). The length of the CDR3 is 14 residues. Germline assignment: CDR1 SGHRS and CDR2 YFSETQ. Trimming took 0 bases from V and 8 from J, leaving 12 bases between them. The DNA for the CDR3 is TGCGCCAGCAGCTTGGAAGGCAGGGAGTATGAGCAGTTCTTC. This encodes CASSLEGREYEQFF.

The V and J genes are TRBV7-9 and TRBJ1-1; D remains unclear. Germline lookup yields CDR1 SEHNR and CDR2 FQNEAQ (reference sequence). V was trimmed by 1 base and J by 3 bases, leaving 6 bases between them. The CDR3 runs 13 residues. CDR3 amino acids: CASSLGEDTEAFF. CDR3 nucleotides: TGTGCCAGCAGCTTAGGAGAGGACACTGAAGCTTTCTTT.

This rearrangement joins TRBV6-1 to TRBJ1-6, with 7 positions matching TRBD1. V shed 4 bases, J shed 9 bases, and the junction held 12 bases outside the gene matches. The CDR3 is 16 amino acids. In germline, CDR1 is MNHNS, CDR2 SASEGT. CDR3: CASSGTRQGPTSPLHF. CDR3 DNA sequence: TGTGCCAGCAGTGGTACACGACAGGGACCAACTTCACCCCTCCACTTT.